The clone carrying this T cell receptor beta chain was recorded once. These data belong to a study of OX40 agonist ivuxolimab in advanced cancers. About the study: Partial responses occurred in three patients (one hepatocellular carcinoma, two cutaneous melanoma).

Generated by immunoSEQ multiplex PCR, the TCRdb table keeps only in-frame clones and is missing some. The sample holds under 70,000 clones; around 90% are singletons and the top ten take 2%. Systemic immunosuppression or a history of autoimmune disease excluded patients. Trimming cost V 5 bases and J 5 bases; bases outside gene matches: 8. The germline gives CDR1 KGHSH, CDR2 LQKENI. This CDR3 is 14 amino acids long. The chain recombines TRBV18 with TRBJ2-7, with TRBD1 identical over 8 bases. The TCR was taken from an adult with an advanced solid tumor such as melanoma, head and neck, liver or kidney cancer. Sequencing used CD4+ or CD8+ T cells sorted from blood, obtained in a trial of the OX40 agonist ivuxolimab. The CDR3 loop reads CASSDSGQVHEQYF. CDR3 nucleotide sequence: TGTGCCAGCTCAGATTCGGGACAGGTCCACGAGCAGTACTTC.